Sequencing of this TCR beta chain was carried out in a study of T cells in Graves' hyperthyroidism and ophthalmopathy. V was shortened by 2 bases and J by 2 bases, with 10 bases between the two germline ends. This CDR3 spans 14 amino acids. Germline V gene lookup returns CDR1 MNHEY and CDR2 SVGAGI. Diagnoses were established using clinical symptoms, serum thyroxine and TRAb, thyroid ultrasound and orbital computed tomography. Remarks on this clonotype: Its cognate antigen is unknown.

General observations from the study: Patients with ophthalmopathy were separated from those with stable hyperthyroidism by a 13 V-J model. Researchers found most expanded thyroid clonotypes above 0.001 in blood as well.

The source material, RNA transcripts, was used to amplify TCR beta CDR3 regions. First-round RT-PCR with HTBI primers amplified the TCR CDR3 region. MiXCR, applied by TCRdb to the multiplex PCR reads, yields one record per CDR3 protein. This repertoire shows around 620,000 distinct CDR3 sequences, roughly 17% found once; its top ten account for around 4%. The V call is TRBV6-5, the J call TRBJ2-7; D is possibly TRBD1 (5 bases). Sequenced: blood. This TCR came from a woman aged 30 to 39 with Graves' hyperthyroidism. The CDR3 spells CASSYRLRAYEQYF. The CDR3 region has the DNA TGTGCCAGCAGTTACCGCCTCAGGGCCTACGAGCAGTACTTC.